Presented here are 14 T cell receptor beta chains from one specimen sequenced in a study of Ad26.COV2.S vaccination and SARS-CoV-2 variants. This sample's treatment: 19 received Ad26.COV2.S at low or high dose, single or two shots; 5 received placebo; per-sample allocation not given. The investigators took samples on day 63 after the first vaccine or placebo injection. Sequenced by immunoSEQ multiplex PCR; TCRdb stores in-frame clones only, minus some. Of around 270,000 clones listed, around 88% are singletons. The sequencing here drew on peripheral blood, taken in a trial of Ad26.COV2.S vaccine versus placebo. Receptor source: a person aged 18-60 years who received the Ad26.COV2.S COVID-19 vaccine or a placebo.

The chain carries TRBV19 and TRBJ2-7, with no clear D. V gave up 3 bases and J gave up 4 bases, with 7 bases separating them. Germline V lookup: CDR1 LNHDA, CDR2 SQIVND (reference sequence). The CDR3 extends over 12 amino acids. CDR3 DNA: TGTGCCAGTAGTATTAAGGTTTACGAGCAGTACGTC. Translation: CASSIKVYEQYV.

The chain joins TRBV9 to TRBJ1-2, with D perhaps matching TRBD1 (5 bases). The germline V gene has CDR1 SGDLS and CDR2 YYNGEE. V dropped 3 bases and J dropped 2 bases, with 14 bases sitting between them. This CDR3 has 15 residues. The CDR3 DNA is TGTGCCAGCAGCGCCGAATTGGGGGGGAACTATGGCTACACCTTC. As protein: CASSAELGGNYGYTF. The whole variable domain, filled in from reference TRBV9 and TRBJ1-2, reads DSGVTQTPKHLITATGQRVTLRCSPRSGDLSVYWYQQSLDQGLQFLIQYYNGEERAKGNILERFSAQQFPDLHSELNLSSLELGDSALYFCASSAELGGNYGYTFGSGTRLTVV.

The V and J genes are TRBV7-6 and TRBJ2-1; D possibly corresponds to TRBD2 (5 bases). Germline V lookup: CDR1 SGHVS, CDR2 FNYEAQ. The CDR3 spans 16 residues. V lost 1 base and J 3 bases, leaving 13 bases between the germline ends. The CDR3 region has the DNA TGTGCCAGCAGCTTAGGTTACCTAGCCCTCTACAATGAGCAGTTCTTC. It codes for CASSLGYLALYNEQFF.

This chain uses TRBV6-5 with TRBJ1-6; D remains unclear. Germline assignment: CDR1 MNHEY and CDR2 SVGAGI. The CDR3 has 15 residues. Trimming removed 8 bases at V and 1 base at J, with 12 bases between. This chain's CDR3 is CASSRTSSYNSPLHF. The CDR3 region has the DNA TGTGCCAGCTCGAGGACTTCTTCCTATAATTCACCCCTCCACTTT.

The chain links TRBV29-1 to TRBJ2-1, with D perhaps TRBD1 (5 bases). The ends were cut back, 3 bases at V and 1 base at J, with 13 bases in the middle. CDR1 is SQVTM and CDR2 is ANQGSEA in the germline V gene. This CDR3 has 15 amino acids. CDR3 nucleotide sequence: TGCAGCGTTGAGCCCAGGGCATGGTCCTACAATGAGCAGTTCTTC. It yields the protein CSVEPRAWSYNEQFF.

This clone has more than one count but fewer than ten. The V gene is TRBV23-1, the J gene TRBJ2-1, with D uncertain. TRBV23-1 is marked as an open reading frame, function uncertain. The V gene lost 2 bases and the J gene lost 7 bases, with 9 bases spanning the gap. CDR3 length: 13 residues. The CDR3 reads CASSQNPGNEQFF. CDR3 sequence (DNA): TGCGCCAGCAGTCAAAATCCTGGGAATGAGCAGTTCTTC.

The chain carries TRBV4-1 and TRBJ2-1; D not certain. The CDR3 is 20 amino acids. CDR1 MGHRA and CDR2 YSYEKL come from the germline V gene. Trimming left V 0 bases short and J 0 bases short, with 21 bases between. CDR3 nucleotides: TGCGCCAGCAGCCAAGACGATAGCCGCTACAACCTTAACTCCTACAATGAGCAGTTCTTC. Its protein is CASSQDDSRYNLNSYNEQFF.

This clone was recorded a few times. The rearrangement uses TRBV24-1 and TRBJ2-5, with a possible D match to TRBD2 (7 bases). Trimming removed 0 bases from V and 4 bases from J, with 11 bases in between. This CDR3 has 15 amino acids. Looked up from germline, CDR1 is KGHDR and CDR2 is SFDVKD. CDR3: CATSDLRGGVETQYF. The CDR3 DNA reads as TGTGCCACCAGTGATTTGCGCGGGGGCGTAGAGACCCAGTACTTC.

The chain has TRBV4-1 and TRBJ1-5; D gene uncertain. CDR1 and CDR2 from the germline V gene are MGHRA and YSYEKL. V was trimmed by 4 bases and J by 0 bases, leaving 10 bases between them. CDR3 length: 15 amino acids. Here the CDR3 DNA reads TGCGCCAGCAGCCGAGAGGCGTATAGCAATCAGCCCCAGCATTTT. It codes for CASSREAYSNQPQHF.

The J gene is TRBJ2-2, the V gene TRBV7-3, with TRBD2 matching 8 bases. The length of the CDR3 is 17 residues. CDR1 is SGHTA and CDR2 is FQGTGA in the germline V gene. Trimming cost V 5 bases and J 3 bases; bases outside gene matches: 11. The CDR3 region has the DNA TGTGCCAGCAGCCTCAACTTAGCGGGGTCTGACACCGGGGAGCTGTTTTTT. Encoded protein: CASSLNLAGSDTGELFF.

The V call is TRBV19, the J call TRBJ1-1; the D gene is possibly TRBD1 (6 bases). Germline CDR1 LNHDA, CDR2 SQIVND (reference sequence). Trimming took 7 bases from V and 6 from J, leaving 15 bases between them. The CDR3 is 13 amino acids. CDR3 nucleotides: TGTGCCAGTACGCCCGGGGGCATCGCTGAAGCTTTCTTT. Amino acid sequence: CASTPGGIAEAFF.

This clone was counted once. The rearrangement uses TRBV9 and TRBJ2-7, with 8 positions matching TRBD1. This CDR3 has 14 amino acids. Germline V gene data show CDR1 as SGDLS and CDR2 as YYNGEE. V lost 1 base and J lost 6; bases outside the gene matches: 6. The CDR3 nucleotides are TGTGCCAGCAGCGTAAGAACAGGGGGTGGCGAGCAGTACTTC. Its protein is CASSVRTGGGEQYF.

This CDR3 reads CASSSGVGSYEQYV. Here the CDR3 DNA reads TGTGCCAGCTCCTCGGGGGTGGGATCCTACGAGCAGTACGTC. V is TRBV18 and J is TRBJ2-7; tentatively, D is TRBD2 (6 bases). This CDR3 is 14 amino acids long. Trimming removed 6 bases at V and 1 base at J, with 13 bases between. Germline loops: CDR1 KGHSH, CDR2 LQKENI.

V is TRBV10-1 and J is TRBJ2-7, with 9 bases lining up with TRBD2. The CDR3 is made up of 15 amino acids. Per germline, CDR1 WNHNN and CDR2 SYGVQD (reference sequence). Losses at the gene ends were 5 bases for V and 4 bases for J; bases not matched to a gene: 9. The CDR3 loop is CASSFTGTSTYEQYV. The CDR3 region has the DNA TGCGCCAGCAGTTTTACCGGGACTAGCACTTACGAGCAGTACGTC.